The T cell receptor (beta chain) under discussion was sequenced for a study of CD8 T cells in ankylosing spondylitis. Study-level findings and limits: A motif in TCR beta, a set of 8 or 9 highly homologous variants, appeared characteristic of ankylosing spondylitis blood. Clones linked to disease were reported to show significant enrichment in matched ankylosing spondylitis synovial fluid. Relatively scarce in peripheral blood, disease-linked clones were CD8+.

Preparation of TCR beta libraries was done by quantitative 5'-RACE with molecular barcodes. Using its own MiXCR run on the 5' RACE reads, TCRdb lists one record per CDR3 protein. The sample records some 140,000 distinct CDR3 sequences, around 7.9% being singletons. The germline V gene has CDR1 KGHSH and CDR2 LQKENI. The V segment lost 4 bases and the J segment 6 bases; nucleotides outside the gene matches: 16. The CDR3 extends over 18 amino acids. In its sample, this clonotype was seen a few times. Its antigen is still unknown. V usage is TRBV18 and J usage is TRBJ2-1; 9 bases fit TRBD2. The source material was blood, either unsorted or a sorted T cell fraction (not recorded which). This TCR derives from a female donor with ankylosing spondylitis or in good health (not recorded which). Here the CDR3 reads CASSRSARVAGESNEQFF. The CDR3 DNA sequence: TGTGCCAGCTCACGATCCGCCAGGGTAGCGGGGGAGTCCAATGAGCAGTTCTTC.